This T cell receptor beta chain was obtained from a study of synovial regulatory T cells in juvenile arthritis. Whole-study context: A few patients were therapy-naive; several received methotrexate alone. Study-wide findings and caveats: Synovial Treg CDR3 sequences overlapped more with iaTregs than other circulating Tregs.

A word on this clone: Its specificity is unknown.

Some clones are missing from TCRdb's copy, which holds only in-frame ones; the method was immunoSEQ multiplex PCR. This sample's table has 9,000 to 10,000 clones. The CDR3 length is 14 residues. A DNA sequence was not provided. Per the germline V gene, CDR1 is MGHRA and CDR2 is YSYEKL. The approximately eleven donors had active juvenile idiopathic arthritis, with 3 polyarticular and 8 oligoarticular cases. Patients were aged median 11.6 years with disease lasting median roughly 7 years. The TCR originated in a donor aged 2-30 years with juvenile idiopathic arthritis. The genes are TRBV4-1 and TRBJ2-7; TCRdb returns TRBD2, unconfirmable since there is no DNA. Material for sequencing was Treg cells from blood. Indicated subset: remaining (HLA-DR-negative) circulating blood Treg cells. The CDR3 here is CASSQGRTSAEQYF.